These 8 T cell receptor beta chains were all obtained from the same sample, sequenced in a study of molecular identifiers for immune sequencing clone quantification. TCRdb recomputed calls from the PCR reads with MiXCR, one row per CDR3 protein. The sample records 550,000 to 750,000 distinct CDR3 sequences, about 20% being singletons. The sample was naive CD8+ T cells from blood, with Jurkat cell RNA spiked in. Subset given: FACS-sorted CD8+CD4-CCR7+CD45RA+ naive T cells. All receptors derive from a human donor in good health. Some libraries in this study had Jurkat cell RNA spiked in.

A remark on this clonotype: Given a much more abundant clone one base away, this may be a read error. The chain carries TRBV27 and TRBJ1-5, with TRBD1 matching over 10 bases. The germline V gene has CDR1 MNHEY and CDR2 SMNVEV (reference sequence). The CDR3 covers 14 residues. CDR3 nucleotides: TGTGCCAGCGCGACAGGGGGCCGATATCAGCCCAAGCATTTT. Translating it yields CASATGGRYQPKHF.

This clonotype was picked up many times. The chain joins TRBV6-2 or TRBV6-3 to TRBJ1-1; D remains unclear. Germline assignment: CDR1 MNHEY and CDR2 SVGEGT. The CDR3 consists of 14 residues. V was clipped by 4 bases and J by 4 bases, with 13 bases between them. CDR3 DNA sequence: TGTGCCAGCAGTTCCTACGCGACGGGCACTGAAGCTTTCTTT. It encodes CASSSYATGTEAFF.

The sample holds many counts of this clonotype. V gene TRBV7-2 combines with J gene TRBJ2-1; possibly TRBD2 for D (5 bases). This CDR3 has 15 amino acids. Germline V lookup: CDR1 SGHTA, CDR2 FQGNSA. V was clipped by 3 bases and J by 0 bases, with 9 bases between them. CDR3 in amino acids: CASSFGISSYNEQFF. DNA of the CDR3: TGTGCCAGCAGCTTCGGGATCAGCTCCTACAATGAGCAGTTCTTC.

This clonotype has just a few counts. The rearrangement joins TRBV28 to TRBJ2-2; a possible D gene is TRBD2 (6 bases). Germline CDR1 is MDHEN and CDR2 is SYDVKM. Trimming stripped 2 bases from V and 7 bases from J, with 11 bases between. The CDR3 runs to 14 residues. DNA for the CDR3: TGTGCCAGCAGTTTACTAGTGGAGGGCGGGGAGCTGTTTTTT. Protein: CASSLLVEGGELFF.

The rearrangement joins TRBV2 to TRBJ1-4; tentatively, D is TRBD1 (5 bases). V lost 8 bases and J 10 bases, leaving 26 bases between the germline ends. From germline, CDR1 is SNHLY and CDR2 FYNNEI. The CDR3 has 16 amino acids. The CDR3 DNA reads as TGTGCCAGCGAACCGGTACCGCGGGGGTCTAGTGGAAAACTGTTTTTT. Translated: CASEPVPRGSSGKLFF.

This rearrangement joins TRBV20-1 to TRBJ2-7; 13 positions agree with TRBD2. Germline loops: CDR1 DFQATT, CDR2 SNEGSKA (reference sequence). With 4 bases clipped from V and 4 bases from J, the junction kept 1 base outside the gene matches. The CDR3 loop spans 13 amino acids. CDR3 amino acids: CSATGLAGYEQYF. As DNA, the CDR3 is TGCAGTGCTACGGGACTAGCGGGGTACGAGCAGTACTTC.

Of note for this clonotype: Lacking the conserved final phenylalanine or tryptophan, this CDR3 likely reflects a read error. The genes are TRBV6-1 and TRBJ2-7; D is ambiguous. This CDR3 contains 16 residues. Germline V gene sequence: CDR1 MNHNS, CDR2 SASEGT. CDR3 protein: CASSEGRRFYSYEQYL. The CDR3 region has the DNA TGTGCCAGCAGCGAAGGTCGTAGGTTTTACTCCTACGAGCAGTACCTC.

About this clonotype: One end of the junction varies from germline; a read error may be responsible. This rearrangement joins TRBV27 to TRBJ1-1, with D hard to call. Germline CDR1 reads MNHEY; CDR2 reads SMNVEV (reference sequence). CDR3 length: 15 residues. Here the CDR3 DNA reads TGTGTCAGCGGCCTAATCCCTTTTACAGCCGGGTTTGCTTTCTTT. Encoded protein: CVSGLIPFTAGFAFF.